The T cell receptor beta chain described here comes from a study of cytomegalovirus exposure and HLA in healthy donors. The sample holds one count of this clone. The antigen remains undetermined. It was with 60 Vbeta and 13 Jbeta primers that the PCR ran. Produced via immunoSEQ multiplex PCR; TCRdb's table is partial and in-frame only. The sample lists 45,000 to 70,000 clones; approximately 82% were seen once. CDR3 size: 14 residues. Trimming left V 4 bases short and J 1 base short, with 7 bases between. Germline V gene lookup returns CDR1 LGHNA and CDR2 YSLEER. Study outcomes and limitations: The authors later linked a missense DCLRE1C variant to TCR beta V- and J-gene trimming. Presence/absence analyses took donor sequencing depth as roughly uniform. Highest at DRB1 and lowest at HLA-C, TCR association rates differed among HLA loci in a later analysis.

The chain couples TRBV4-3 to TRBJ2-2; unclear D gene. The specimen was PBMCs. This TCR came from a man aged 45-65 years in good health and CMV-seronegative. CDR3 sequence reads: CASSLSVNTGELFF. The CDR3, as DNA: TGCGCCAGCAGCCTGTCTGTGAACACCGGGGAGCTGTTTTTT.